The 14 T cell receptor beta chains below were found in one sample sequenced in a study of OX40 agonist ivuxolimab in advanced cancers. TCRdb keeps only in-frame clones here, not all; method: immunoSEQ multiplex PCR. This sample has roughly 76,000 clones, with about 88% found just once. The material was CD4+ or CD8+ T cells sorted from blood, obtained in a trial of the OX40 agonist ivuxolimab. These receptors came from an adult with an advanced solid tumor such as melanoma, head and neck, liver or kidney cancer.

The chain has TRBV7-8 and TRBJ2-3, with D hard to call. This CDR3 is 11 amino acids long. Germline loops: CDR1 SGHVS, CDR2 FQNEAQ. The V and J ends lost 1 base and 8 bases respectively, with 4 bases between them. The CDR3: CASSLEGTQYF. The CDR3 DNA follows: TGTGCCAGCAGCTTAGAGGGTACGCAGTATTTT.

The chain is built from TRBV11-2 and TRBJ1-5; D perhaps matches TRBD1 (5 bases). The length of the CDR3 is 14 residues. Trimming removed 2 bases at V and 4 bases at J, with 9 bases between. Looked up from germline, CDR1 is SGHAT and CDR2 is FQNNGV. The CDR3 coding sequence is TGTGCCAGCAGCTTACGGCAGGGAAATCAGCCCCAGCATTTT. It specifies CASSLRQGNQPQHF.

The chain carries TRBV15 and TRBJ1-2, with 8 bases aligning to TRBD1. Looked up from germline, CDR1 is LNHNV and CDR2 is YYDKDF (reference sequence). The V gene end was trimmed by 7 bases and the J gene end by 5 bases; junction bases not matched to a gene: 6. CDR3 length equals 13 residues. This CDR3 is CATTTYRGYGYTF. The CDR3 nucleotides read TGTGCCACCACTACGTACAGGGGGTATGGCTACACCTTC.

This chain uses TRBV5-1 with TRBJ2-3; TRBD2 matches 7 bases. V lost 0 bases, J lost 3 bases, and 7 bases stayed unmatched. The CDR3 extends over 16 amino acids. Looked up from germline, CDR1 is SGHRS and CDR2 is YFSETQ. CDR3 protein: CASSLVGLRGTDTQYF. CDR3 sequence (DNA): TGCGCCAGCAGCTTGGTGGGACTACGGGGAACAGATACGCAGTATTTT.

The CDR3 DNA reads TGTGCCAGCAGTTACGGGACTAGCGGAGATACGCAGTATTTT. Its translation: CASSYGTSGDTQYF. The genes are TRBV6-5 and TRBJ2-3, with 11 positions matching TRBD2. J gave up 5 bases and V 2 bases, and 0 bases lay outside the gene matches. The CDR3 has 14 amino acids. Per germline, CDR1 MNHEY and CDR2 SVGAGI.

This clone was seen only a few times. This chain links TRBV5-1 with TRBJ2-3; 11 positions agree with TRBD1. Germline V gives CDR1 SGHRS, CDR2 YFSETQ. The CDR3 covers 15 residues. After removal of 0 bases from V and 5 bases from J, the junction contained 2 bases not matched to a gene. The CDR3, as DNA: TGCGCCAGCAGCTTGGGGACAGGGGGCGGAGATACGCAGTATTTT. It encodes CASSLGTGGGDTQYF.

V gene TRBV28 combines with J gene TRBJ1-2, with D maybe TRBD1 (5 bases). V lost 8 bases and J lost 2, with 15 bases in between. Germline-derived CDR1 and CDR2 are MDHEN and SYDVKM. This CDR3 comprises 14 residues. This CDR3 reads CASLFAAGNYGYTF. DNA of the CDR3: TGTGCCAGCCTTTTCGCCGCAGGGAACTATGGCTACACCTTC.

The chain recombines TRBV5-4 with TRBJ1-2, with 7 bases matching TRBD1. The CDR3 length is 14 residues. Germline-derived CDR1 and CDR2 are SGHNT and YYREEE (reference sequence). Unmatched junction bases numbered 4, after V lost 3 bases and J lost 2 bases. CDR3 loop: CASSSMTGNYGYTF. DNA of the CDR3: TGTGCCAGCAGCTCAATGACAGGGAACTATGGCTACACCTTC.

Only a few counts were recorded for this clone. This chain joins TRBV10-3 and TRBJ1-6, with unresolved D. The CDR3 loop spans 15 amino acids. Trimming took 4 bases from V and 7 from J, leaving 14 bases between them. Looked up from germline, CDR1 is ENHRY and CDR2 is SYGVKD. The CDR3 DNA reads as TGTGCCATCAGTGGGGGAGGGCTGGGCAATTCACCCCTCCACTTT. Protein: CAISGGGLGNSPLHF.

The V gene is TRBV6-6, the J gene TRBJ2-1; 8 positions match TRBD2. Germline V gene sequence: CDR1 MNHNY, CDR2 SVGAGI (reference sequence). This CDR3 has 14 amino acids. V trimming: 2 bases; J trimming: 4 bases; junction bases outside the gene matches: 1. The CDR3 DNA reads as TGTGCCAGCAGTTACGCGGGAGGATACAATGAGCAGTTCTTC. This codes for CASSYAGGYNEQFF.

J is TRBJ2-5 and V is TRBV7-8; D is tentatively TRBD1 or TRBD2 (6 bases each). The CDR3 sequence is 15 residues long. Germline CDR1 reads SGHVS; CDR2 reads FQNEAQ. The V end lost 2 bases, the J end lost 4 bases, and 14 bases lay between the germline ends. CDR3 loop: CASSLYGGLGETQYF. The CDR3 bases are TGTGCCAGCAGCTTATATGGGGGGCTGGGAGAGACCCAGTACTTC.

This rearrangement joins TRBV29-1 to TRBJ2-5; no firm D call. V was cut by 0 bases and J by 5 bases, with 13 bases left in between. The CDR3 spans 14 residues. Germline loops: CDR1 SQVTM, CDR2 ANQGSEA. The CDR3 spells CSVEDLKGWETQYF. CDR3 nucleotide sequence: TGCAGCGTTGAAGATCTGAAAGGTTGGGAGACCCAGTACTTC.

The V gene is TRBV28, the J gene TRBJ1-4, with D possibly being TRBD1 (6 bases). The V end lost 6 bases, the J end lost 5 bases, and 16 bases lay between the germline ends. This CDR3 region has 15 residues. CDR1 and CDR2 from the germline V gene are MDHEN and SYDVKM. CDR3 DNA: TGTGCCAGCAGCCCCCCCACAGGGCCGAATGAAAAACTGTTTTTT. Protein product: CASSPPTGPNEKLFF.

The chain combines TRBV5-1 with TRBJ1-4, with a weak D call TRBD1 (6 bases). Germline values: CDR1 SGHRS, CDR2 YFSETQ. The CDR3 is 14 residues long. V was pared by 0 bases and J by 5 bases, with 8 bases between. The CDR3 spells CASSLEGGNEKLFF. In DNA form, the CDR3 reads TGCGCCAGCAGCTTGGAGGGGGGGAATGAAAAACTGTTTTTT.